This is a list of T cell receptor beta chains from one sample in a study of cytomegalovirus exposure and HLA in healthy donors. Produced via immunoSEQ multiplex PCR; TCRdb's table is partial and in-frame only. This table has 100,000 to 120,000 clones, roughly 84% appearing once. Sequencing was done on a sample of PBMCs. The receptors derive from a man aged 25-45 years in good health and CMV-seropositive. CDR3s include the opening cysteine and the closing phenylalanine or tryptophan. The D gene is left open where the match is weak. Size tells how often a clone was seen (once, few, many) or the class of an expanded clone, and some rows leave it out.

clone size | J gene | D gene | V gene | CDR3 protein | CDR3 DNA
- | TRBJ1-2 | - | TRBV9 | CASSVSSPRIYGYTF | TGTGCCAGCAGCGTATCTAGTCCCCGGATCTATGGCTACACCTTC
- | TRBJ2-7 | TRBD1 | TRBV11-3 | CASGGQGNEQYF | TGTGCCAGCGGGGGACAGGGAAACGAGCAGTACTTC
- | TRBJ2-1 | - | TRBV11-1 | CASSGQNEQFF | TGTGCCAGCAGCGGCCAGAATGAGCAGTTCTTC
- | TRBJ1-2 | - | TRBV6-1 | CASSEALLGSYGYTF | TGTGCCAGCAGTGAAGCGCTTCTGGGCAGCTATGGCTACACCTTC
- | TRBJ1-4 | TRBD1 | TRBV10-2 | CASRRWDRAGEKLFF | TGCGCCAGCAGGCGATGGGACAGGGCAGGTGAAAAACTGTTTTTT
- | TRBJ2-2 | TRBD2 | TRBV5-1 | CASSLWSGGNTGELFF | TGCGCCAGCAGCTTGTGGAGCGGGGGGAACACCGGGGAGCTGTTTTTT
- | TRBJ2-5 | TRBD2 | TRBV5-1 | CASSGLAGGQETQYF | TGCGCCAGCAGTGGACTAGCGGGGGGACAAGAGACCCAGTACTTC
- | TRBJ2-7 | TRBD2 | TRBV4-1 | CASSQTGLEREQYF | TGCGCCAGCAGCCAGACCGGACTAGAGCGGGAGCAGTACTTC
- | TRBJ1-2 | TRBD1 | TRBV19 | CASTTTGGYGYTF | TGTGCCAGTACAACAACAGGGGGCTATGGCTACACCTTC
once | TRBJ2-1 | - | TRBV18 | CASSPTTGGGYEQFF | TGTGCCAGCTCACCAACTACAGGGGGAGGGTATGAGCAGTTCTTC
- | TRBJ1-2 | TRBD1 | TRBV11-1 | CASSLRPGQEAGYTF | TGTGCCAGCAGCCTAAGGCCGGGACAGGAAGCTGGCTACACCTTC
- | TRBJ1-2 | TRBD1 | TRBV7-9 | CASSLGQEMNYGYTF | TGTGCCAGCAGCCTCGGACAGGAGATGAACTATGGCTACACCTTC
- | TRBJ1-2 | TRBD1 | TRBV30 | CAWVDRGPIIYTF | TGTGCCTGGGTGGACAGGGGGCCCATTATCTACACCTTC
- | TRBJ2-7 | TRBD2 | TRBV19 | CASSIIGLAYEQYF | TGTGCCAGTAGTATAATCGGACTAGCTTACGAGCAGTACTTC
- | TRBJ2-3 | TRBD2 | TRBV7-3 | CASSSGLAGRSTDTQYF | TGTGCCAGCAGCTCGGGATTAGCGGGGCGGAGCACAGATACGCAGTATTTT
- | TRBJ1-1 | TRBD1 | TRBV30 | CAWARTRGEAFF | TGTGCCTGGGCCCGAACCAGGGGGGAAGCTTTCTTT
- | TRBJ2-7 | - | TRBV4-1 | CASSQDLMVFDEQYF | TGCGCCAGCAGCCAAGATCTAATGGTATTCGACGAGCAGTACTTC
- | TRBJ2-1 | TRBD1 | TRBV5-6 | CASSVTGGRVEQFF | TGTGCCAGCAGCGTGACAGGGGGAAGAGTTGAGCAGTTCTTC
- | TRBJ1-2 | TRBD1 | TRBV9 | CASSGERQGRGYTF | TGTGCCAGCAGCGGGGAGAGACAGGGACGTGGCTACACCTTC
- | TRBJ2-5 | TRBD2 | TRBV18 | CASSPTSGGDPQYF | TGTGCCAGCTCACCGACCTCGGGGGGGGACCCCCAGTACTTC
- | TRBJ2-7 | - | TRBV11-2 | CASSLEQGWGEQYF | TGTGCCAGCAGCTTAGAACAGGGTTGGGGCGAGCAGTACTTC
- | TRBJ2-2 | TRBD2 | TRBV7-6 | CASSLAIRLAANTGELFF | TGTGCCAGCAGCTTAGCGATAAGGCTAGCGGCGAACACCGGGGAGCTGTTTTTT
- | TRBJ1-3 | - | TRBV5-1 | CASVGDSGNTIYF | TGCGCCAGCGTGGGAGACTCTGGAAACACCATATATTTT
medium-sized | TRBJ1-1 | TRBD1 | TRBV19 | CASRMDRGLAEAFF | TGTGCCAGTAGAATGGACAGGGGGCTGGCTGAAGCTTTCTTT
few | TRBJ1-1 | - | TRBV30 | CAWSVATNTEAFF | TGTGCCTGGAGTGTAGCCACGAACACTGAAGCTTTCTTT
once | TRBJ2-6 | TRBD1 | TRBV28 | CASSLWGTGMSGANVLTF | TGTGCCAGCAGTTTATGGGGGACAGGGATGTCTGGGGCCAACGTCCTGACTTTC
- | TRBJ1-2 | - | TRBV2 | CASSEASGGYGYTF | TGTGCCAGCAGTGAAGCGTCGGGGGGCTATGGCTACACCTTC
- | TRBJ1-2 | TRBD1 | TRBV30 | CAWRTLGQGGTNYGYTF | TGTGCCTGGAGAACCTTGGGACAGGGAGGGACTAACTATGGCTACACCTTC
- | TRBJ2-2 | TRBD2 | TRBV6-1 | CASSGGRAIGELFF | TGTGCCAGCTCGGGGGGGCGGGCTATCGGGGAGCTGTTTTTT
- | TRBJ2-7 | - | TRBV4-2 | CASSQEWRGGGYEQYF | TGTGCCAGCAGCCAAGAATGGAGGGGAGGGGGCTACGAGCAGTACTTC
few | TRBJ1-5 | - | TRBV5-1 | CASSLNGGEGQPQHF | TGCGCCAGCAGCCTTAACGGGGGGGAGGGTCAGCCCCAGCATTTT
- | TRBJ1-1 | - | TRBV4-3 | CASSQDTRAMNTEAFF | TGCGCCAGCAGCCAAGATACCAGGGCAATGAACACTGAAGCTTTCTTT
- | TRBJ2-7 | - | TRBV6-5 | CASSYSTNHEQYF | TGTGCCAGCAGTTACTCGACAAACCACGAGCAGTACTTC
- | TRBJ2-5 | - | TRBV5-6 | CASSLLSTVQETQYF | TGTGCCAGCAGCCTTCTCAGCACAGTGCAAGAGACCCAGTACTTC
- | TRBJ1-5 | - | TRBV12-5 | CASGLVLKGRNQPQHF | TGTGCTAGTGGTTTGGTACTTAAGGGGAGGAATCAGCCCCAGCATTTT
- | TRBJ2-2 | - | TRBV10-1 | CASSEGGTGELFF | TGCGCCAGCAGTGAGGGGGGGACCGGGGAGCTGTTTTTT
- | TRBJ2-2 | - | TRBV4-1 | CASSLVPGSGELFF | TGCGCCAGCAGCCTGGTGCCCGGTTCCGGGGAGCTGTTTTTT
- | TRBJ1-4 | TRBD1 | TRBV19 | CASTTGGFGMEKLFF | TGTGCCAGTACGACAGGGGGCTTCGGTATGGAAAAACTGTTTTTT
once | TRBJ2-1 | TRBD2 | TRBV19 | CASTQAGGLYNEQFF | TGTGCCAGTACCCAAGCGGGGGGCCTATACAATGAGCAGTTCTTC
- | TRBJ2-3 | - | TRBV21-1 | CASSSRGGTGESDTQYF | TGTGCCAGCAGCAGCCGGGGGGGGACAGGGGAATCGGATACGCAGTATTTT
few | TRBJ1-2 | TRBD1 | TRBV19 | CASSIPGQGLGYTF | TGTGCCAGTAGCATACCGGGACAGGGGCTCGGCTACACCTTC
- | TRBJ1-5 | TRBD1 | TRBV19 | CASSTPTGGQPQHF | TGTGCCAGTAGTACTCCGACAGGGGGTCAGCCCCAGCATTTT
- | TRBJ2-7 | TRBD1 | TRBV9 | CASSGRGDRGLYEQYF | TGTGCCAGCAGCGGTCGTGGGGACAGGGGGCTGTACGAGCAGTACTTC
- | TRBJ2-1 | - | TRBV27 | CASSVVGGHTSYNEQFF | TGTGCCAGCAGTGTTGTGGGGGGTCATACGTCCTACAATGAGCAGTTCTTC
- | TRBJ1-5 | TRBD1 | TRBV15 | CATSRGQGAGSNQPQHF | TGTGCCACCAGCAGAGGACAGGGGGCCGGGAGCAATCAGCCCCAGCATTTT
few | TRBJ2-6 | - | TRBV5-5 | CASSLWGAGANVLTF | TGCGCCAGCAGCTTGTGGGGGGCTGGGGCCAACGTCCTGACTTTC
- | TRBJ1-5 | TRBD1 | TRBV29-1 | CSVGQGLNQPQHF | TGCAGCGTGGGACAGGGACTCAATCAGCCCCAGCATTTT
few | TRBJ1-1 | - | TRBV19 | CASSINRANTEAFF | TGTGCCAGTAGTATAAACAGGGCGAACACTGAAGCTTTCTTT
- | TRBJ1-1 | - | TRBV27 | CASSRAGLAEAFF | TGTGCCAGCAGCAGAGCAGGTTTAGCTGAAGCTTTCTTT
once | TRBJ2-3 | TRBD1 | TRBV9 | CASSVDRVIDTQYF | TGTGCCAGCAGCGTTGACAGGGTAATAGATACGCAGTATTTT
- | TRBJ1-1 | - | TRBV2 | CASRESHGGNTEAFF | TGTGCCAGCAGGGAGTCCCACGGCGGGAACACTGAAGCTTTCTTT
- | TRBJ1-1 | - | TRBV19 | CASSIGSGREAFF | TGTGCCAGTAGTATAGGTTCAGGCAGAGAAGCTTTCTTT
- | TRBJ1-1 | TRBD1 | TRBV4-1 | CASSQPFGTANTEAFF | TGCGCCAGCAGCCAACCTTTCGGGACAGCGAACACTGAAGCTTTCTTT
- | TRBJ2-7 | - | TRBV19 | CASSMGQAYEQYF | TGTGCCAGTAGTATGGGGCAGGCGTACGAGCAGTACTTC
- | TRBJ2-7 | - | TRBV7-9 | CSSSHRDDYEQYF | TGTTCCAGCAGCCACAGGGACGACTACGAGCAGTACTTC
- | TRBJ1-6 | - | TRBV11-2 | CASSLVIMSGQSPLHF | TGTGCCAGCAGCTTAGTGATAATGTCAGGCCAATCACCCCTCCACTTT
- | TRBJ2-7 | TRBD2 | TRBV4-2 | CASSQEGLGSGGAKQYF | TGTGCCAGCAGCCAAGAGGGGCTCGGCAGCGGGGGGGCTAAGCAGTACTTC
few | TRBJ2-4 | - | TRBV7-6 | CASSLASLAKNIQYF | TGTGCCAGCAGCTTAGCGAGCCTAGCCAAAAACATTCAGTACTTC
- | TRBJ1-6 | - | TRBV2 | CASNQDSSNSPLHF | TGTGCCAGCAACCAGGACAGCAGTAATTCACCCCTCCACTTT
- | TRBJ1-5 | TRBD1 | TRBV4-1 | CASSQTPQGVGQPQHF | TGCGCCAGCAGCCAAACCCCCCAGGGGGTAGGTCAGCCCCAGCATTTT